The present T cell receptor beta chain was sequenced within a study of blood T cells in healthy people across ages. The CDR3 runs 13 residues. The J segment lost 7 bases and the V segment lost 6 bases, leaving 8 bases of the junction unmatched. Primers used in a second PCR of about 7 to 12 cycles were a sample-barcoded 5' primer and a J-beta primer mix. TCRdb ran MiXCR on the 5' RACE reads and lists one entry per CDR3 protein. This table holds hundreds of thousands of distinct CDR3 sequences, over 40% found once. As to this clonotype: Its antigen is not known.

Study-wide findings and caveats: Unsorted PBMCs ruled out conclusive naive versus antigen-experienced comparison.

The sequenced sample consisted of blood. The V and J genes are TRBV12-3 or TRBV12-4 and TRBJ1-1; 7 bases line up with TRBD1. The receptor's source is a man at least 80 years old in good health. Here the CDR3 DNA reads TGTGCCAGCAGGAGGGACAGCCTGAGTGAAGCTTTCTTT. Protein: CASRRDSLSEAFF.